These T cell receptor beta chains were read from a single sample in a study of T-cell reconstitution after alpha-beta-depleted transplantation in children. TCRdb reprocessed the PCR reads with MiXCR, giving one entry per CDR3 protein. The sample holds 230,000 or so distinct CDR3 sequences; approximately 9.7% are singletons and the top ten take around 5.1%. Sequencing was performed on PBMCs from the stem cell graft donor, taken from the stem cell graft. Every receptor here comes from a human donor who donated a stem cell graft to a child with SCID. Both conserved end residues are part of each CDR3. Fields, in order: D gene, clone size, V gene, J gene, CDR3 DNA, CDR3 protein. D genes are given only for firm matches. The size field is filled for only some rows; it gives once, few, many or a size class.

>.|many|TRBV6-1|TRBJ1-6
TGTGCCAGCAGTACGGGCGCGGAGGGTTCACCCCTCCACTTT
CASSTGAEGSPLHF
>.|many|TRBV12-3/TRBV12-4|TRBJ1-5
TGTGCCAGCAGTCCGTCTATTAGCAATCAGCCCCAGCATTTT
CASSPSISNQPQHF
>.|many|TRBV20-1|TRBJ2-3
TGCAGTGCTAGAGAGGGGCTCACAGATACGCAGTATTTT
CSAREGLTDTQYF
>.|many|TRBV7-2|TRBJ1-2
TGTGCCAGCAGCTTAACACAGTTAGCTAACTATGGCTACACCTTC
CASSLTQLANYGYTF
>TRBD1|many|TRBV5-1|TRBJ1-4
TGCGCCAGCAGCTGGACAGGAGGGAATGAAAAACTGTTTTTT
CASSWTGGNEKLFF
>.|many|TRBV5-1|TRBJ1-1
TGCGCCAGCAGCTTGATTGGGGGGAGAACTGAAGCTTTCTTT
CASSLIGGRTEAFF
>TRBD2|few|TRBV7-6|TRBJ2-1
TGTGCCAGCAGCTATACTAGCGGGAGGGATGAGCAGTTCTTC
CASSYTSGRDEQFF
>.|many|TRBV7-2|TRBJ2-6
TGTGCCAGCAGCTTATCGGGACTGCCCTCTGGGGCCAACGTCCTGACTTTC
CASSLSGLPSGANVLTF
>TRBD1|many|TRBV20-1|TRBJ1-2
TGCAGTGCTCGCGTCGATGGACAGGGGGCCCAAATTCTCTATGGCTACACCTTC
CSARVDGQGAQILYGYTF
>.|many|TRBV5-1|TRBJ2-1
TGCGCCAGCAGCTTGGAAGGCAGGGACGGAGCGAAGTTCTTC
CASSLEGRDGAKFF
>.|few|TRBV5-1|TRBJ1-1
TGCGCCAGCAGCTTAGGTCCAGTTGGAAACATGAACACTGAAGCTTTCTTT
CASSLGPVGNMNTEAFF
>.|many|TRBV5-1|TRBJ2-3
TGCGCCAGCAGCTTGGCTCGGAGATCCACAGATACGCAGTATTTT
CASSLARRSTDTQYF
>TRBD1|many|TRBV29-1|TRBJ1-2
TGCAGCGTTGATCCGGGACAGGGCTATGGCTACACCTTC
CSVDPGQGYGYTF
>TRBD1|.|TRBV7-3|TRBJ2-2
TGTGCCAGCAGCTCTTACAGGGGGACCGGGGAGCTGTTTTTT
CASSSYRGTGELFF
>TRBD1|many|TRBV7-2|TRBJ2-5
TGTGCCAGCAGCTTGTCCGGGACAGGGTTAGAGACCCAGTACTTC
CASSLSGTGLETQYF
>TRBD1|many|TRBV4-3|TRBJ2-1
TGCGCCAGCAGCCCAGGGGGTAAACATGAGCAGTTCTTC
CASSPGGKHEQFF
>.|many|TRBV5-6|TRBJ2-1
TGTGCCAGCAGCCCTAGGGGGGGACGAACCCCCTACAATGAGCAGTTCTTC
CASSPRGGRTPYNEQFF
>.|many|TRBV10-3|TRBJ1-6
TGTGCCATCAGTGAGGCAGCTTATAATTCACCCCTCCACTTT
CAISEAAYNSPLHF
>.|many|TRBV15|TRBJ1-1
TGTGCCACCAGCAGAGTTACGAGGGGCCTTAACACTGAAGCTTTCTTT
CATSRVTRGLNTEAFF
>.|many|TRBV3-1|TRBJ1-3
TGTGCCAGCAGCCTGGTCGGGGGTTCCTCTGGAAACACCATATATTTT
CASSLVGGSSGNTIYF
>.|many|TRBV28|TRBJ1-1
TGTGCCAGCTGGACAGTTGCGAACACTGAAGCTTTCTTT
CASWTVANTEAFF
>.|many|TRBV6-5|TRBJ2-3
TGTGCCAGCAGTTTTCAGACTAGCACAGATACGCAGTATTTT
CASSFQTSTDTQYF
>.|.|TRBV5-1|TRBJ2-3
TGCGCCAGCAGCTGGACCCCTCAGGGTACAGATACGCAGTATTTT
CASSWTPQGTDTQYF
>.|many|TRBV28|TRBJ1-4
TGTGCCAGCACCGCCCCCGGGGGGAGTGAAAAACTGTTTTTT
CASTAPGGSEKLFF
>.|many|TRBV5-1|TRBJ2-3
TGCGCCAGCAGTCCTTACAGGGATAGCACAGATACGCAGTATTTT
CASSPYRDSTDTQYF
>TRBD1|once|TRBV20-1|TRBJ1-5
TGCAGTGCCCAGGGGGTTAGCAATCAGCCCCAGCATTTT
CSAQGVSNQPQHF
>.|many|TRBV5-1|TRBJ1-1
TGCGCGACAAGGGGCAAGATTGGTGTAAACACTGAAGCTTTCTTT
CATRGKIGVNTEAFF
>TRBD1|many|TRBV5-6|TRBJ2-1
TGTGCCAGCAGCTCGATCGGGTCTCCGGGACAGGGGGCCTACAATGAGCAGTTCTTC
CASSSIGSPGQGAYNEQFF